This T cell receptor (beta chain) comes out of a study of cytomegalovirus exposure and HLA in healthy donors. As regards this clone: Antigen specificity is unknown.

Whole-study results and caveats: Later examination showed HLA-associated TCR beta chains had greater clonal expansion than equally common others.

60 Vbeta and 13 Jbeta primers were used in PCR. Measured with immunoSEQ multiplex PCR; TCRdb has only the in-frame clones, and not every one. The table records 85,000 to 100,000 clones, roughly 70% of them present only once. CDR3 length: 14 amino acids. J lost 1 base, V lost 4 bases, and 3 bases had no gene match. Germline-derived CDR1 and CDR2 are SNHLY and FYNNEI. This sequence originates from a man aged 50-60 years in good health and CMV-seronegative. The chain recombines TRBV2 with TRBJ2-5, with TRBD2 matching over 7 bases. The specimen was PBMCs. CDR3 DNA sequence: TGTGCCAGCAGTGCCCTAGCGGCCCAAGAGACCCAGTACTTC. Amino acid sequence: CASSALAAQETQYF.